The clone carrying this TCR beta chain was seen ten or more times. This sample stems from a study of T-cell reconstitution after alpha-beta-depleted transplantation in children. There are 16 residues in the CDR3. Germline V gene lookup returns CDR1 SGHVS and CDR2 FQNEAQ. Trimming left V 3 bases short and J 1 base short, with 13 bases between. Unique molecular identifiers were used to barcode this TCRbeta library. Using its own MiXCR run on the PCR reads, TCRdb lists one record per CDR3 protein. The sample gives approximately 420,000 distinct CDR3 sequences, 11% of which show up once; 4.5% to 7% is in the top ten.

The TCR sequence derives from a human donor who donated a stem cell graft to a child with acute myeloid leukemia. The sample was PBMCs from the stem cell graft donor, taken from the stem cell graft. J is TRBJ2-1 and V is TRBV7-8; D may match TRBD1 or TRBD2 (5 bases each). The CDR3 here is CASSFPRGGSYNEQFF. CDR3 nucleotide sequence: TGTGCCAGCAGCTTCCCCCGGGGCGGATCCTACAATGAGCAGTTCTTC.